The clone carrying this T cell receptor (beta chain) has just a few counts. This CDR3 region has 17 residues. Looked up from germline, CDR1 is MDHEN and CDR2 is SYDVKM. After removal of 2 bases from V and 3 bases from J, the junction contained 10 bases not matched to a gene. Sequencing used immunoSEQ multiplex PCR; TCRdb keeps in-frame clones, though not all of them. The repertoire holds around 97,000 clones, with 87% as singletons. These data belong to a study of blood T cell repertoires in COVID-19. The sequencing sample was made of peripheral blood. The TCR comes from a human donor in a cohort sampled during active COVID-19. The V gene is TRBV28, the J gene TRBJ1-1; the match to TRBD1 covers 9 bases. The chain's CDR3 is CASSLADRGSGYTEAFF. The CDR3, as DNA: TGTGCCAGCAGTTTAGCTGACAGGGGGAGTGGGTACACTGAAGCTTTCTTT.